The clone carrying this T cell receptor (beta chain) was seen ten or more times. Its antigen is as yet unknown. TCRdb called the reads again in MiXCR, with one record for every CDR3 protein. Among 480,000 or so distinct CDR3 sequences, around 10% were seen once, and the ten largest hold 10%. This entry comes from a study of T cell repertoires in cytomegalovirus infection. Across the whole study: TCR beta signatures that were public indicated CMV infection and matching HLA type.

Germline V gene sequence: CDR1 ENHRY, CDR2 SYGVKD. CDR3 length: 17 amino acids. The V and J ends lost 4 bases and 0 bases respectively, with 16 bases between them. Points from the study as a whole: Summed public TCR beta family frequency identified CMV carriers bearing the relevant HLA. What dominated the ex vivo response were HLA-C-restricted CMV-specific TCR beta clonotypes.

The chain has TRBV10-3 and TRBJ2-1, with D hard to call. This receptor was obtained from a human donor in good health (CMV status not recorded). Some clones in this sample may be carry-over from other donors' samples. Source material: PBMCs. The CDR3 DNA reads as TGTGCCATCAGTGCGGGCGACGGACGTAGCTCCTACAATGAGCAGTTCTTC. Its translation: CAISAGDGRSSYNEQFF.